What follows is one T cell receptor beta chain and its context. At one boundary the junction diverges from the germline segment, which might be a read error. TCRdb used MiXCR to reprocess the 5' RACE reads, holding one entry per CDR3 protein. This repertoire shows 1.5 million to 2 million distinct CDR3 sequences, less than 40% found once; its top ten account for 0.25% to 0.3%. This record comes from a study of identical twins. From germline, CDR1 is DFQATT and CDR2 SNEGSKA (reference sequence). This CDR3 contains 14 residues. The sequencing input was cord blood. This TCR derives from a newborn girl in good health. The chain couples TRBV20-1 to TRBJ2-3; 8 nucleotides match TRBD1. The CDR3 reads CSARFGQGADAQYF. The DNA of the CDR3 is TGCAGTGCTAGGTTTGGGCAGGGGGCAGATGCGCAGTATTTT.